A single T cell receptor (beta chain) is shown here with its context. Antigen specificity is unknown. The V end lost 4 bases, the J end lost 5 bases, and 6 bases lay between the germline ends. The germline CDR1 and CDR2 sequences are MDHEN and SYDVKM. The CDR3 sequence is 11 residues long. TCRdb processed the reads anew with MiXCR; each CDR3 protein has one entry. The sample yields around 530,000 distinct CDR3 sequences, approximately 15% seen once. This sample was included in a study of T cell repertoires in cytomegalovirus infection. Study in general: Indications of both CMV infection and matching HLA type were provided by public TCR beta signatures. Study outcomes and limitations: The response measured ex vivo was dominated by TCR beta clonotypes (HLA-C-restricted and CMV-specific). The cumulative frequency of public TCR beta families identified carriers of CMV plus the relevant HLA.

The rearrangement links TRBV28 to TRBJ2-7, with a weak D call TRBD2 (6 bases). Sequenced material: CD8+ T cells from PBMCs. The TCR sequence derives from a human donor in good health (CMV status not recorded). Some clones in this sample may be carry-over from other donors' samples. CDR3 nucleotides: TGTGCCAGCAGTTGGACTAACGAGCAGTACTTC. This gives the protein CASSWTNEQYF.